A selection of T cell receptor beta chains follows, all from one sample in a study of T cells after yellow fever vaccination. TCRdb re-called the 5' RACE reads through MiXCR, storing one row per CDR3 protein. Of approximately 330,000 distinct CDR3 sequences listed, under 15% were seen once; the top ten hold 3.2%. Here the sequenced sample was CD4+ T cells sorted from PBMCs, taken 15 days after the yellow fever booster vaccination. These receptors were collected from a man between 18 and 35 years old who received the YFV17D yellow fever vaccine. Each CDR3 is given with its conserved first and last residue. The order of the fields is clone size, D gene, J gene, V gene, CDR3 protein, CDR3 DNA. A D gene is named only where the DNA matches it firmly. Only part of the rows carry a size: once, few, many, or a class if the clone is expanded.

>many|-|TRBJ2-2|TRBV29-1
CGADRATGELFF
TGCGGGGCCGATCGAGCCACCGGGGAGCTGTTTTTT
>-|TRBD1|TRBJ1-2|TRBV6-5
CASSYSGQAAGFYGYTF
TGTGCCAGCAGTTACTCGGGACAGGCGGCGGGATTCTATGGCTACACCTTC
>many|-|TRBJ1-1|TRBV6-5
CASSYSGVNTEAFF
TGTGCCAGCAGTTACTCGGGGGTCAACACTGAAGCTTTCTTT
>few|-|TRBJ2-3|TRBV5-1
CASSPPAGTDTQYF
TGCGCCAGCAGCCCCCCAGCCGGCACAGATACGCAGTATTTT
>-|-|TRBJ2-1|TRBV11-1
CASSFRLDGYNEQFF
TGTGCCAGCAGCTTCCGACTAGACGGGTACAATGAGCAGTTCTTC
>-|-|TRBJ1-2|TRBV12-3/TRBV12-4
CASTNWGVVVNTF
TGTGCCAGCACCAATTGGGGGGTCGTCGTGAACACCTTC
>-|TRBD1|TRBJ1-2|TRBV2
CASIPGQGAGGYTF
TGTGCCAGCATCCCGGGACAGGGGGCTGGTGGCTACACCTTC
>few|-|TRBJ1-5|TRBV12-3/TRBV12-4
CASSLTLTGYNQPQHF
TGTGCCAGCAGCCTTACCTTGACAGGCTACAATCAGCCCCAGCATTTT
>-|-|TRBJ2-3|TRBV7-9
CASSLTAFSTDTQYF
TGTGCCAGCAGCCTGACAGCGTTTAGCACAGATACGCAGTATTTT
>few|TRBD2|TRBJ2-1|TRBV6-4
CASSARRGGLNEQFF
TGTGCCAGCAGCGCCCGGCGGGGGGGCCTCAATGAGCAGTTCTTC
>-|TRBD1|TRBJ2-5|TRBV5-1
CASIGQGAGETQYF
TGCGCCAGCATCGGACAGGGGGCTGGAGAGACCCAGTACTTC
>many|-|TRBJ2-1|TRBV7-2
CASSSVRGSYNEQFF
TGTGCCAGCAGCTCCGTGCGGGGCTCCTACAATGAGCAGTTCTTC
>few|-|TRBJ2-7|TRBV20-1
CSAGRGTYEQYF
TGCAGTGCCGGTCGGGGGACCTACGAGCAGTACTTC
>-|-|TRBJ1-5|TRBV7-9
CASTGAGGNQPQHF
TGTGCCAGCACCGGGGCTGGGGGCAATCAGCCCCAGCATTTT
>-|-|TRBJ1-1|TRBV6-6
CASSYTGTEAFF
TGTGCCAGCAGTTACACAGGTACTGAAGCTTTCTTT
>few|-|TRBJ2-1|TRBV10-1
CASSEPPYNEQFF
TGCGCCAGCAGTGAGCCACCTTACAATGAGCAGTTCTTC
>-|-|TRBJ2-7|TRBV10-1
CASSGVRTYEQYF
TGCGCCAGCAGTGGGGTACGGACCTACGAGCAGTACTTC
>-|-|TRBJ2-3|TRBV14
CASSQVSLPQYF
TGTGCCAGCAGCCAAGTGTCCCTACCGCAGTATTTT
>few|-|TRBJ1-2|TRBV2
CASSAPRGQGSYGYTF
TGTGCCAGCAGCGCCCCTCGGGGGCAGGGGAGCTATGGCTACACCTTC
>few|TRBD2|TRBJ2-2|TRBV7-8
CASRELAGANTGELFF
TGTGCCAGCAGAGAATTAGCGGGGGCGAACACCGGGGAGCTGTTTTTT
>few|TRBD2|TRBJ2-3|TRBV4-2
CASSQELATSGGADTQYF
TGTGCCAGCAGCCAAGAACTCGCGACTAGCGGGGGGGCAGATACGCAGTATTTT
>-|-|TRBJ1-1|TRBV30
CAWRPPGGLNTEAFF
TGTGCCTGGAGGCCCCCAGGAGGGCTGAACACTGAAGCTTTCTTT
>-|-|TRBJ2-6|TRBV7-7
CAVWSGANVLTF
TGTGCCGTGTGGTCTGGGGCCAACGTCCTGACTTTC
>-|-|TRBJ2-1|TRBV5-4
CASSLSGVWFF
TGTGCCAGCAGCTTGTCGGGGGTCTGGTTCTTC
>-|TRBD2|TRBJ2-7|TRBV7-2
CASRYTSGGNEQYF
TGTGCCAGCAGATACACTAGCGGGGGGAACGAGCAGTACTTC
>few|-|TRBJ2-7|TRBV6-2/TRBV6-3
CASMAVVPSYEQYF
TGTGCCAGCATGGCCGTGGTCCCCTCCTACGAGCAGTACTTC
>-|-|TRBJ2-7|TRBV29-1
CSVVRQELEEQYF
TGCAGCGTTGTAAGACAGGAACTTGAAGAGCAGTACTTC
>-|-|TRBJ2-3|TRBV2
CASMAAGTDTQYF
TGTGCCAGCATGGCGGCCGGGACAGATACGCAGTATTTT
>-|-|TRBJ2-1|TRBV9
CASSVSSFPPIEQFF
TGTGCCAGCAGCGTAAGCAGTTTTCCCCCTATTGAGCAGTTCTTC
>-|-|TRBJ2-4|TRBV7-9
CASSLEQGFIQYF
TGTGCCAGCAGCTTAGAGCAGGGCTTCATTCAGTACTTC
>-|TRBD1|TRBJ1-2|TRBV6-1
CASSEPGQGAQGYTF
TGTGCCAGCAGTGAACCGGGACAGGGGGCTCAAGGCTACACCTTC
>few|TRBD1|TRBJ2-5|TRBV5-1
CASSLSGQGPETQYF
TGCGCCAGCAGCTTGTCTGGACAGGGGCCAGAGACCCAGTACTTC
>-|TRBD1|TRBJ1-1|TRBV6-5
CASSYDRGSNTEAFF
TGTGCCAGCAGTTACGACAGGGGGTCGAACACTGAAGCTTTCTTT
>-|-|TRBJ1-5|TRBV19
CASSPGSGRHYSNQPQHF
TGTGCCAGTAGTCCGGGGAGTGGGCGACATTATAGCAATCAGCCCCAGCATTTT
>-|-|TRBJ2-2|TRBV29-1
CSVGIPAGELFF
TGCAGCGTTGGAATCCCGGCCGGGGAGCTGTTTTTT
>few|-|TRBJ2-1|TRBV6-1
CASISRGAGTYNEQFF
TGTGCCAGCATCTCCAGGGGGGCAGGGACCTACAATGAGCAGTTCTTC
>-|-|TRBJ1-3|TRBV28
CASSLMTSSGNTIYF
TGTGCCAGCAGTTTAATGACAAGCTCTGGAAACACCATATATTTT
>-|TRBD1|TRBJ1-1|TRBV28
CASSSSGQTNTEAFF
TGTGCCAGCAGTTCGTCGGGACAGACGAACACTGAAGCTTTCTTT
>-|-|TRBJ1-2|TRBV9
CASSVDANFGYTF
TGTGCCAGCAGCGTAGACGCTAACTTTGGCTACACCTTC
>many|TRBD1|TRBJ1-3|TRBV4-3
CASSRTGGGNTIYF
TGCGCCAGCAGCCGTACAGGGGGAGGAAACACCATATATTTT
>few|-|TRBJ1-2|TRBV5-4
CASSLGRGAYYGYTF
TGTGCCAGCAGCTTGGGTAGGGGCGCGTACTATGGCTACACCTTC
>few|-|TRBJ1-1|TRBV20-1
CSATLQGRDTEAFF
TGCAGTGCTACTCTCCAGGGCCGGGACACTGAAGCTTTCTTT
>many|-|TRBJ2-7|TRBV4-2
CASSRGTGTFEQYF
TGTGCCAGCAGCCGTGGGACGGGGACTTTCGAGCAGTACTTC
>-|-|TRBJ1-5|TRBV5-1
CASSLGLDQPQHF
TGCGCCAGCAGCTTGGGGCTTGATCAGCCCCAGCATTTT
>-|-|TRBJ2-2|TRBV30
CAWSLSWELFF
TGTGCCTGGAGCCTTAGTTGGGAGCTGTTTTTT
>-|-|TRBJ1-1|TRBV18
CASSPPLGSNTEAFF
TGTGCCAGCTCACCACCGCTGGGATCGAACACTGAAGCTTTCTTT
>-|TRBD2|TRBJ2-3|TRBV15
CATSRDGWSGGTTDTQYF
TGTGCCACCAGCAGAGATGGATGGAGCGGGGGGACCACAGATACGCAGTATTTT
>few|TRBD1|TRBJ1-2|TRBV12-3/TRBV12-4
CASSFRGQGMGHDGYTF
TGTGCCAGCAGTTTTCGGGGACAGGGAATGGGGCATGATGGCTACACCTTC
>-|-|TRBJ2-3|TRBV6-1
CASSENRPDTQYF
TGTGCCAGCAGTGAGAATCGCCCAGATACGCAGTATTTT
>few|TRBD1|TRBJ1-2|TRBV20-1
CSARGTGGTWGYGYTF
TGCAGTGCTAGAGGGACAGGGGGCACCTGGGGCTATGGCTACACCTTC
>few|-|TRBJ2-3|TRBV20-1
CRAGLGTDTQYF
TGCAGGGCGGGACTTGGCACAGATACGCAGTATTTT
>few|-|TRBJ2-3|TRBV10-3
CAIGGNTDTQYF
TGTGCCATAGGTGGAAACACAGATACGCAGTATTTT
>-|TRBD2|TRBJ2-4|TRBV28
CASSSPGGENIQYF
TGTGCCAGCAGTTCCCCTGGGGGGGAAAACATTCAGTACTTC